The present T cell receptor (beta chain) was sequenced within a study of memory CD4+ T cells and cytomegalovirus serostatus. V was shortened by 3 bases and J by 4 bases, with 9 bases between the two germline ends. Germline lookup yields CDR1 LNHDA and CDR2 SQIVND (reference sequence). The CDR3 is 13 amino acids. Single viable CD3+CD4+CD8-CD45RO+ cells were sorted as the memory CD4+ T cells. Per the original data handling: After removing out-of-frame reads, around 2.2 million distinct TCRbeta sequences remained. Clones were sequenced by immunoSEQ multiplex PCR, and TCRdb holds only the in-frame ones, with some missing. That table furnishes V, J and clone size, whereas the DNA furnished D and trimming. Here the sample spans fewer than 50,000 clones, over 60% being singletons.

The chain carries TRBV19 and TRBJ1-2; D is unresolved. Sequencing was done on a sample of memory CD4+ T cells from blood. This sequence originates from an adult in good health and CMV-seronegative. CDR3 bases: TGTGCCAGTAGTATCGAGGGTGCCTATGGCTACACCTTC. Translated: CASSIEGAYGYTF.